What follows is one TCR beta chain and its context. These data originate in a study of blood T cell repertoires in COVID-19. As for the study in general: Donors in the United States, Italy and Spain gave samples during acute or convalescent COVID-19.

As handled by the study authors: Amplified reference gene primers provided the basis for estimating nucleated cell counts. Using immunoSEQ multiplex PCR, the repertoire was profiled, and TCRdb retains in-frame clones only, with some absent. V, J and clone size were drawn from that table, and D and trimming were deduced from the DNA. The top ten clones hold 12% of a sample with 130,000 or so clones, 70% to 85% of them seen once. This CDR3 has 15 amino acids. Trimming removed 4 bases from V and 3 bases from J; junction bases left unmatched: 6. CDR1 is SGHRS and CDR2 is YFSETQ in the germline V gene. J is TRBJ2-2 and V is TRBV5-1, with 7 nucleotides matching TRBD1. The specimen sequenced was peripheral blood. The receptor was isolated from a woman aged 60-70 years with acute or convalescent COVID-19. The CDR3 region has the DNA TGCGCCAGCAGCCTCGGGACAGCGGACACCGGGGAGCTGTTTTTT. Translated, it gives CASSLGTADTGELFF.